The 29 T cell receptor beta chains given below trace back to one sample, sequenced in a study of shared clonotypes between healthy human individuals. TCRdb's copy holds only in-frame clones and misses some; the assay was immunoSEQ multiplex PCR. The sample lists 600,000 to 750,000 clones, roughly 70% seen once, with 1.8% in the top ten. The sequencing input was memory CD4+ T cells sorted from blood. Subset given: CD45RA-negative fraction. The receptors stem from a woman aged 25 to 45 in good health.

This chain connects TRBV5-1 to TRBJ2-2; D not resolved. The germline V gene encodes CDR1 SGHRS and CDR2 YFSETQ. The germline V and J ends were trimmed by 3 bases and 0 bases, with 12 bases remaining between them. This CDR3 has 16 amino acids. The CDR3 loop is CASSSALDPNTGELFF. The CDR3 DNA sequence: TGCGCCAGCAGCTCGGCGTTGGACCCGAACACCGGGGAGCTGTTTTTT.

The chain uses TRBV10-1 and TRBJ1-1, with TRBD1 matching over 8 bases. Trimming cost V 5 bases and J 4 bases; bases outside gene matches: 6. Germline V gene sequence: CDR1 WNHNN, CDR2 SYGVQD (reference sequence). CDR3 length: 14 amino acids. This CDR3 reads CASSTSGGLTEAFF. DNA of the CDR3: TGCGCCAGCAGTACATCAGGGGGCCTCACTGAAGCTTTCTTT.

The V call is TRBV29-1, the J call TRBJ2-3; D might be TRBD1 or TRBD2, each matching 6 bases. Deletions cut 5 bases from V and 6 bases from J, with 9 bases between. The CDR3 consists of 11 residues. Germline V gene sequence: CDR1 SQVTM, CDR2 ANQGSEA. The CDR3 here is CSVRGADTQYF. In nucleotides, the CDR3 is TGCAGCGTTAGGGGGGCGGATACGCAGTATTTT.

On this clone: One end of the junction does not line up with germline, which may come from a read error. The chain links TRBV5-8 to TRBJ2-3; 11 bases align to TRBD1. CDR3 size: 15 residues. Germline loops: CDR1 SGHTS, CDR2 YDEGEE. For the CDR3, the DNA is TGTGCCAGCTGCTTGGGACAGGGGGAAACAGATACGCAGTATTTT. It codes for CASCLGQGETDTQYF.

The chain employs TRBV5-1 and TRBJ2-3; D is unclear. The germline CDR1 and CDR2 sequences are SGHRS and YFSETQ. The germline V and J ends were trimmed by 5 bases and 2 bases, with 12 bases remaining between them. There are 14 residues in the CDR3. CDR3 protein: CASRPEVTTDTQYF. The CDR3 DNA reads TGCGCCAGCAGACCAGAGGTCACCACAGATACGCAGTATTTT.

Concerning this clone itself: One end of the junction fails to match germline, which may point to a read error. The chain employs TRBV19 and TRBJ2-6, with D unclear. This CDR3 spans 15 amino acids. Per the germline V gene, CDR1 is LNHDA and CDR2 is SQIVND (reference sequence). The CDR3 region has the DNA TGTGCAAGTAGGGTCGGGTCCTCTGGGGCCAACGTCCTGACTTTC. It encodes CASRVGSSGANVLTF.

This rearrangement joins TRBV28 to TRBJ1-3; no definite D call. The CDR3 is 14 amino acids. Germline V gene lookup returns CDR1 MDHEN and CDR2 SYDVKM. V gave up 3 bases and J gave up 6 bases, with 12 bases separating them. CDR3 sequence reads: CASSFVPHTNTIYF. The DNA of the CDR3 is TGTGCCAGCAGTTTTGTCCCCCATACAAACACCATATATTTT.

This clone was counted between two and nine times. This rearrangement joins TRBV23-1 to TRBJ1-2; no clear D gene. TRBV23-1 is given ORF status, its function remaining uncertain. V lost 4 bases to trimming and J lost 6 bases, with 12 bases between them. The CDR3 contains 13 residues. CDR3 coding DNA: TGCGCCAGCAGTCGACCGACATCTCATGGCTACACCTTC. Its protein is CASSRPTSHGYTF.

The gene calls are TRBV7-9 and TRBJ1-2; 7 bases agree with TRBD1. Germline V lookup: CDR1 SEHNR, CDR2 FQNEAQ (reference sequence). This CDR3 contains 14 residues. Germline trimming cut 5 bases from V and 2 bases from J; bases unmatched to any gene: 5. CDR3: CASSPQTGNYGYTF. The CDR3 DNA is TGTGCCAGCAGCCCCCAGACAGGGAACTATGGCTACACCTTC.

DNA of the CDR3: TGTGCCAGCAGCTCGAGGGTGAATCAGCCCCAGCATTTT. Its translation is CASSSRVNQPQHF. The chain carries TRBV7-3 and TRBJ1-5; no clear D gene. Trimming removed 4 bases from V and 4 bases from J, with 8 bases in between. Germline CDR1 SGHTA, CDR2 FQGTGA. This CDR3 contains 13 residues.

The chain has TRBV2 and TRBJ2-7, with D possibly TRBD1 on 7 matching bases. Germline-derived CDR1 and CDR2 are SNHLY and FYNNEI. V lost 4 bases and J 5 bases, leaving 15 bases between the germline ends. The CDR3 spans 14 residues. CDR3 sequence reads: CASSVGGGGNEQYF. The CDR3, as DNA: TGTGCCAGCAGTGTTGGAGGGGGCGGAAACGAGCAGTACTTC.

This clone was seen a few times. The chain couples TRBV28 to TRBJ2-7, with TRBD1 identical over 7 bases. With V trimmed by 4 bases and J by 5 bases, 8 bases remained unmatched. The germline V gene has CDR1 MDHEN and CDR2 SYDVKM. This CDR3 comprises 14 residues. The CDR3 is CASSSPGQGDEQYF. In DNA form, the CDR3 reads TGTGCCAGCAGTTCCCCCGGGCAGGGGGACGAGCAGTACTTC.

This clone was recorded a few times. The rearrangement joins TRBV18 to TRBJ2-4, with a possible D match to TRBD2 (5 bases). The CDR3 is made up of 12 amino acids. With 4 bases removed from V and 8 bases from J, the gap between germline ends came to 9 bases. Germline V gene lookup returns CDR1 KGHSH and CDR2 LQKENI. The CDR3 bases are TGTGCCAGCTCACGGGGTAGCGACATTCAGTACTTC. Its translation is CASSRGSDIQYF.

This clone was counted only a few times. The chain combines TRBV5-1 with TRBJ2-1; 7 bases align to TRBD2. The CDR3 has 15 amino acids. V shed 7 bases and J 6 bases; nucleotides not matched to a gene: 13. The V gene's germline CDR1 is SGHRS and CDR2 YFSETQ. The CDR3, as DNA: TGCGCCAGCCGTCCTCAGGACGCTAGCGGCAATGAGCAGTTCTTC. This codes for CASRPQDASGNEQFF. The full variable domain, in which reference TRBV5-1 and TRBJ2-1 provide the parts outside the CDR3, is KAGVTQTPRYLIKTRGQQVTLSCSPISGHRSVSWYQQTPGQGLQFLFEYFSETQRNKGNFPGRFSGRQFSNSRSEMNVSTLELGDSALYLCASRPQDASGNEQFFGPGTRLTVL.

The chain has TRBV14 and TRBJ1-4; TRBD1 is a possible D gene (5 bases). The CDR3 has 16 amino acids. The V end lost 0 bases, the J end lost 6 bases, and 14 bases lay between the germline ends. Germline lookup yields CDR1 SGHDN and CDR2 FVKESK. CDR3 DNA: TGTGCCAGCAGCCAAGATCGGGGCAGCTCGCATGAAAAACTGTTTTTT. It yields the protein CASSQDRGSSHEKLFF. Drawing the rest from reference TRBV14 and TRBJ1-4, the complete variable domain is EAGVTQFPSHSVIEKGQTVTLRCDPISGHDNLYWYRRVMGKEIKFLLHFVKESKQDESGMPNNRFLAERTGGTYSTLKVQPAELEDSGVYFCASSQDRGSSHEKLFFGSGTQLSVL.

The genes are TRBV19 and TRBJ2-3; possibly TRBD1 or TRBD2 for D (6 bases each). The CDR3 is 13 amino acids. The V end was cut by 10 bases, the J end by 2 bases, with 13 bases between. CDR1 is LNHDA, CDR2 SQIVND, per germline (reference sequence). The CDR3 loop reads CATRGGITDTQYF. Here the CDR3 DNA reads TGTGCCACCAGGGGCGGGATCACAGATACGCAGTATTTT. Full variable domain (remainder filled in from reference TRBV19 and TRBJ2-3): DGGITQSPKYLFRKEGQNVTLSCEQNLNHDAMYWYRQDPGQGLRLIYYSQIVNDFQKGDIAEGYSVSREKKESFPLTVTSAQKNPTAFYLCATRGGITDTQYFGPGTRLTVL.

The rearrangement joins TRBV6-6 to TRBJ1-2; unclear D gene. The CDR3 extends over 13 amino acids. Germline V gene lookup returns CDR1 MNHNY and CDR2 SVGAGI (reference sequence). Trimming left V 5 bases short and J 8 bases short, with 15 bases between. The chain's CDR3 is CASSPGNAEGYTF. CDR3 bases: TGTGCCAGCAGTCCCGGGAACGCAGAGGGCTACACCTTC.

Written as DNA, the CDR3 is TGCGCCGCGGGGACTAGCGGGAGTAAGTACGAGCAGTACTTC. Translation: CAAGTSGSKYEQYF. This sequence joins TRBV10-2 and TRBJ2-7, with 14 bases that match TRBD2. Germline V lookup: CDR1 WSHSY, CDR2 SAAADI. V lost 11 bases and J lost 4; bases outside the gene matches: 7. This CDR3 comprises 14 residues.

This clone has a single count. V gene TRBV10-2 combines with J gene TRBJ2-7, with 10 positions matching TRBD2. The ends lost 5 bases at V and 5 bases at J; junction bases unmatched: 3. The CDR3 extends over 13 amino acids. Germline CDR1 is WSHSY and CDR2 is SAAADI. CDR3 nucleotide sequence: TGCGCCAGCAGTCTAGCGGGAGCGAACGAGCAGTACTTC. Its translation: CASSLAGANEQYF.

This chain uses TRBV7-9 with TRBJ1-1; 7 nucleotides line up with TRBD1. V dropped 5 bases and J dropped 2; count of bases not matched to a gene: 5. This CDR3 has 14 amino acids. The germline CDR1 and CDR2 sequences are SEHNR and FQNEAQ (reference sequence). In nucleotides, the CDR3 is TGTGCCAGCAGCGTACAGGGGTACAACACTGAAGCTTTCTTT. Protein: CASSVQGYNTEAFF.

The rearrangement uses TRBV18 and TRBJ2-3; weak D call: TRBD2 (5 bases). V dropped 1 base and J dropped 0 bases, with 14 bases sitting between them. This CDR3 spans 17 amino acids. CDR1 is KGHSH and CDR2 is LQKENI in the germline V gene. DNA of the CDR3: TGTGCCAGCTCACCACAGGGAGTAGGAGGAAGCACAGATACGCAGTATTTT. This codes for CASSPQGVGGSTDTQYF.

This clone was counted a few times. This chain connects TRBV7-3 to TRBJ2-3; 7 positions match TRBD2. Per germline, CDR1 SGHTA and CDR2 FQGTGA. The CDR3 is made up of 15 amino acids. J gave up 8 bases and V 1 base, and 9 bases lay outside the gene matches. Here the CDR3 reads CASSLKAGTSSTQYF. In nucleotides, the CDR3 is TGTGCCAGCAGCTTAAAAGCGGGGACCTCCAGTACGCAGTATTTT. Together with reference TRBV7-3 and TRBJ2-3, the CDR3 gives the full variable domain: GAGVSQTPSNKVTEKGKYVELRCDPISGHTALYWYRQSLGQGPEFLIYFQGTGAADDSGLPNDRFFAVRPEGSVSTLKIQRTERGDSAVYLCASSLKAGTSSTQYFGPGTRLTVL.

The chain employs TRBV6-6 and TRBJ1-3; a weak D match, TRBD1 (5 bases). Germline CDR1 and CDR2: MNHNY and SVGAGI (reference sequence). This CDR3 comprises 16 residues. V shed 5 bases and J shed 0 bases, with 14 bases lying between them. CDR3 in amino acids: CASSIQGLNSGNTIYF. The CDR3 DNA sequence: TGTGCCAGCAGTATCCAGGGACTGAACTCTGGAAACACCATATATTTT.

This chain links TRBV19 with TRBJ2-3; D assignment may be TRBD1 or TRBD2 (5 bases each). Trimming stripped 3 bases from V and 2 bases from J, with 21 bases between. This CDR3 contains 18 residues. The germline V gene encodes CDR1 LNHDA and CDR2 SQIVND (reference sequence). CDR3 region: CASSIFGPTVGTTDTQYF. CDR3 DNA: TGTGCCAGTAGTATCTTCGGTCCGACTGTAGGGACCACAGATACGCAGTATTTT.

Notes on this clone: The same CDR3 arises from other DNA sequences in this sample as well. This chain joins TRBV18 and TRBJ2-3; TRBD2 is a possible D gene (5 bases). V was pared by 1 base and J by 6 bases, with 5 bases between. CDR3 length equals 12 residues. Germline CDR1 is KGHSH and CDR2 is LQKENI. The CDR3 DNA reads TGTGCCAGCTCACCACGCGGGGATACGCAGTATTTT. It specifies CASSPRGDTQYF.

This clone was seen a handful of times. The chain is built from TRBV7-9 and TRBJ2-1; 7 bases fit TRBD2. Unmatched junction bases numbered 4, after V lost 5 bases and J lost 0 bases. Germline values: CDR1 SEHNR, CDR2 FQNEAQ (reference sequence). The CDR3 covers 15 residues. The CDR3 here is CASSPGGSSYNEQFF. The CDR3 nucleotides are TGTGCCAGCAGCCCCGGGGGGAGCTCCTACAATGAGCAGTTCTTC. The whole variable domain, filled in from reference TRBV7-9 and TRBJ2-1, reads DTGVSQNPRHKITKRGQNVTFRCDPISEHNRLYWYRQTLGQGPEFLTYFQNEAQLEKSRLLSDRFSAERPKGSFSTLEIQRTEQGDSAMYLCASSPGGSSYNEQFFGPGTRLTVL.

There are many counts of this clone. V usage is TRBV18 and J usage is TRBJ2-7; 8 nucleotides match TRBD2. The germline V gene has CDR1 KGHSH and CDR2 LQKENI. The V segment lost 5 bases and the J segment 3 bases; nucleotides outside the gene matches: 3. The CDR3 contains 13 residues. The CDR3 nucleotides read TGTGCCAGCTCAAAGGGACTAGGCTACGAGCAGTACTTC. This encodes CASSKGLGYEQYF.

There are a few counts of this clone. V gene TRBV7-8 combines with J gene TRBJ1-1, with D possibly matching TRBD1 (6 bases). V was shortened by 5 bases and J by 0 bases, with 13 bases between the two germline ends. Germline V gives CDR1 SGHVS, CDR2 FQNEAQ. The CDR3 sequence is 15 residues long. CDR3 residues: CASSQRTVMNTEAFF. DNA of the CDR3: TGTGCCAGCAGCCAACGGACAGTCATGAACACTGAAGCTTTCTTT.

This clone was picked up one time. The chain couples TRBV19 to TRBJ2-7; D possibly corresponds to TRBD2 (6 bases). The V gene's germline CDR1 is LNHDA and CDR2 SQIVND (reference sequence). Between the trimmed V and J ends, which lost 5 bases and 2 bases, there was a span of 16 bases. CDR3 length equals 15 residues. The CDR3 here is CASSVGTPGPYEQYF. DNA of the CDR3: TGTGCCAGTAGTGTCGGGACTCCCGGGCCCTACGAGCAGTACTTC.